Each of the 21 T cell receptor beta chains below was sequenced from the same sample in a study of T cell repertoires in cytomegalovirus infection. The antigens of these receptors remain unknown. TCRdb analysed the reads with MiXCR anew, one entry per CDR3 protein. This table has around 140,000 distinct CDR3 sequences, about 32% appearing once. The sample in question was CD8+ T cells from cultured PBMCs, obtained from culture after CMV antigen stimulation. These receptors all come from a human donor in good health (CMV status not recorded). Some clones in this sample may be carry-over from other donors' samples.

For the CDR3, the DNA is TGTGCCAGCAGTGAAGAGGCCTACGAGCAGTACTTC. Protein product: CASSEEAYEQYF. The rearrangement uses TRBV2 and TRBJ2-7; no definite D call. Deletions cut 1 base from V and 2 bases from J, with 3 bases between. CDR1 is SNHLY and CDR2 is FYNNEI in the germline V gene. This CDR3 has 12 residues.

The rearrangement links TRBV7-4 to TRBJ1-2; the D is unclear. The CDR3 sequence is 15 residues long. V was cut by 1 base and J by 5 bases, with 14 bases left in between. CDR1 and CDR2 (germline): SGHVT, SQSDAQ. The CDR3 DNA is TGTGCCAGCAGCTTAGGATATGGGTCGGAGTATGGCTACACCTTC. It translates to CASSLGYGSEYGYTF.

This clonotype occurred a few times. The rearrangement joins TRBV7-6 to TRBJ1-1; TRBD1 might be the D (5 bases). V shed 2 bases and J shed 4 bases, with 14 bases lying between them. This CDR3 spans 15 amino acids. The germline V gene encodes CDR1 SGHVS and CDR2 FNYEAQ. The CDR3 nucleotides are TGTGCCAGCAGCTTACCCGGGACGGCCCTCACTGAAGCTTTCTTT. Its protein is CASSLPGTALTEAFF.

This clonotype was seen a few times. V gene TRBV11-2 combines with J gene TRBJ1-1; a possible D gene is TRBD1 (5 bases). The V end lost 4 bases, the J end lost 6 bases, and 24 bases lay between the germline ends. In germline, CDR1 is SGHAT, CDR2 FQNNGV. The CDR3 is 17 amino acids. This chain's CDR3 is CASSSTGRFGPSAEAFF. The CDR3 bases are TGTGCCAGCAGCTCAACAGGACGATTCGGCCCGTCCGCTGAAGCTTTCTTT.

This clonotype showed up many times. This chain uses TRBV5-6 with TRBJ1-1, with D hard to call. This CDR3 comprises 13 residues. Per the germline V gene, CDR1 is SGHDT and CDR2 is YYEEEE. Trimming cost V 4 bases and J 8 bases, with 15 bases left between them. In DNA form, the CDR3 reads TGTGCCAGCAGCGCAGACGACGGGGAAGAAGCTTTCTTT. Its protein product is CASSADDGEEAFF. Supplemented by reference TRBV5-6 and TRBJ1-1, the full variable domain reads DAGVTQSPTHLIKTRGQQVTLRCSPKSGHDTVSWYQQALGQGPQFIFQYYEEEERQRGNFPDRFSGHQFPNYSSELNVNALLLGDSALYLCASSADDGEEAFFGQGTRLTVV.

Relative to its sample, this clonotype is medium-sized (0.01 to 0.1%). V is TRBV7-9 and J is TRBJ2-7; a possible D gene is TRBD1 (6 bases). The CDR3 has 12 amino acids. V gave up 5 bases and J gave up 4 bases, with 9 bases separating them. The germline CDR1 and CDR2 sequences are SEHNR and FQNEAQ (reference sequence). The CDR3 region is CASSHQGYEQYF. The CDR3 DNA is TGTGCCAGCAGCCACCAGGGGTACGAGCAGTACTTC.

In regard to this clonotype: A read error may account for a junction end that differs from germline. The V call is TRBV28, the J call TRBJ2-7; 7 positions agree with TRBD1. There are 11 residues in the CDR3. Per germline, CDR1 MDHEN and CDR2 SYDVKM. The CDR3 sequence: CASSLGTDNSF. The CDR3 coding sequence is TGTGCCAGCAGTTTAGGGACAGACAACTCCTTC.

This clonotype was seen a few times. The chain is built from TRBV6-5 and TRBJ2-1; unclear D gene. The V gene's germline CDR1 is MNHEY and CDR2 SVGAGI. The CDR3 extends over 14 amino acids. Trimming left V 8 bases short and J 4 bases short, with 15 bases between. CDR3 protein: CASRTGSPYNEQFF. For the CDR3, the DNA is TGTGCCAGCCGTACCGGGTCCCCGTACAATGAGCAGTTCTTC.

J is TRBJ1-5 and V is TRBV20-1; D is perhaps TRBD1 (6 bases). V lost 5 bases and J lost 4, with 15 bases in between. Germline V gives CDR1 DFQATT, CDR2 SNEGSKA (reference sequence). The CDR3 is 14 amino acids. CDR3 DNA sequence: TGCAGTGCTCATCGGGGGGGCAATAATCAGCCCCAGCATTTT. Its protein is CSAHRGGNNQPQHF.

The rearrangement uses TRBV6-2 or TRBV6-3 and TRBJ2-2; no definite D call. With 6 bases removed from V and 0 bases from J, the gap between germline ends came to 11 bases. CDR3 length equals 15 residues. Germline assignment: CDR1 MNHEY and CDR2 SVGEGT. CDR3 in amino acids: CASSVSTANTGELFF. DNA of the CDR3: TGTGCCAGCAGCGTCAGTACGGCGAACACCGGGGAGCTGTTTTTT.

This clonotype occurred a few times. The V and J genes are TRBV20-1 and TRBJ2-1, with 10 bases lining up with TRBD1. This CDR3 is 15 amino acids long. V trimming: 6 bases; J trimming: 4 bases; junction bases outside the gene matches: 9. CDR1 and CDR2 (germline): DFQATT, SNEGSKA (reference sequence). Written as DNA, the CDR3 is TGCAGTGCAGAAAAGACAGGGGGCGCGTACAATGAGCAGTTCTTC. This codes for CSAEKTGGAYNEQFF.

This chain links TRBV7-9 with TRBJ1-1, with D possibly matching TRBD1 (6 bases). CDR1 SEHNR and CDR2 FQNEAQ come from the germline V gene (reference sequence). Trimming took 6 bases from V and 3 from J, leaving 14 bases between them. This CDR3 comprises 14 residues. The CDR3 DNA reads as TGTGCCAGCAGACCCCCAGGGGTGTACACTGAAGCTTTCTTT. Protein product: CASRPPGVYTEAFF.

This clonotype was found many times. The chain links TRBV7-2 to TRBJ2-3, with 15 bases fitting TRBD2. This CDR3 contains 19 residues. Trimming cost V 1 base and J 4 bases; bases outside gene matches: 9. Germline assignment: CDR1 SGHTA and CDR2 FQGNSA. In DNA, the CDR3 is TGTGCCAGCAGCTTAGGCGGGCGGACTAGCGGGGGGGCCGCAGATACGCAGTATTTT. Translation: CASSLGGRTSGGAADTQYF.

This clonotype was seen a single time. The chain is built from TRBV5-1 and TRBJ1-1; possible D gene TRBD1, 5 bases. Germline lookup yields CDR1 SGHRS and CDR2 YFSETQ. The CDR3 totals 14 residues. With 4 bases removed from V and 3 bases from J, the gap between germline ends came to 13 bases. The CDR3 DNA is TGCGCCAGCAGCGTCAGGGTTGGGGACACTGAAGCTTTCTTT. Amino acids: CASSVRVGDTEAFF.

This clonotype came up a few times. The chain is built from TRBV7-3 and TRBJ1-2; possibly TRBD1 for D (6 bases). V was clipped by 2 bases and J by 0 bases, with 13 bases between them. Germline loops: CDR1 SGHTA, CDR2 FQGTGA. The CDR3 has 16 amino acids. The CDR3 spells CASSLQGPPANYGYTF. The CDR3 DNA is TGTGCCAGCAGCTTACAGGGGCCCCCCGCTAACTATGGCTACACCTTC. The complete variable domain, with remaining parts taken from reference TRBV7-3 and TRBJ1-2, reads GAGVSQTPSNKVTEKGKYVELRCDPISGHTALYWYRQSLGQGPEFLIYFQGTGAADDSGLPNDRFFAVRPEGSVSTLKIQRTERGDSAVYLCASSLQGPPANYGYTFGSGTRLTVV.

This clonotype was seen a few times. This sequence joins TRBV7-9 and TRBJ2-3; D gene unclear. Germline CDR1 is SEHNR and CDR2 is FQNEAQ (reference sequence). The CDR3 spans 14 residues. Trimming stripped 1 base from V and 1 base from J, with 6 bases between. The CDR3 reads CASSLEEGTDTQYF. The CDR3 DNA reads as TGTGCCAGCAGCTTAGAGGAAGGCACAGATACGCAGTATTTT.

At least ten counts were recorded for this clonotype. This sequence joins TRBV7-9 and TRBJ2-5, with D unclear. This CDR3 has 14 residues. Germline loops: CDR1 SEHNR, CDR2 FQNEAQ (reference sequence). V lost 4 bases and J lost 3, with 12 bases in between. For the CDR3, the DNA is TGTGCCAGCAGCTCCCCTGTCGGCGAAGAGACCCAGTACTTC. Amino acids: CASSSPVGEETQYF.

This clonotype turned up a few times. The J gene is TRBJ1-5, the V gene TRBV7-2; D remains ambiguous. Germline V CDR1 and CDR2: SGHTA, FQGNSA. This CDR3 region has 13 residues. Trimming shortened V by 2 bases and J by 6 bases, and 8 bases separated the two germline ends. DNA of the CDR3: TGTGCCAGCAGCTTATCAGTCAGTCAGCCCCAGCATTTT. The encoded protein is CASSLSVSQPQHF.

The chain has TRBV7-9 and TRBJ1-1; TRBD1 might be the D (6 bases). V was clipped by 10 bases and J by 3 bases, with 21 bases between them. Germline V lookup: CDR1 SEHNR, CDR2 FQNEAQ (reference sequence). CDR3 size: 15 residues. This chain's CDR3 is CAIRGGARLDTEAFF. The CDR3, as DNA: TGTGCCATAAGGGGGGGGGCGAGACTCGACACTGAAGCTTTCTTT.

This clonotype was seen more than once but under ten times. The chain carries TRBV2 and TRBJ2-6; 7 nucleotides agree with TRBD1. CDR1 and CDR2 (germline): SNHLY, FYNNEI. V lost 9 bases to trimming and J lost 0 bases; unmatched junction nucleotides: 5. The CDR3 totals 15 residues. The CDR3 DNA sequence: TGTGCCAGGTCCAGGGGGAACTCTGGGGCCAACGTCCTGACTTTC. It encodes CARSRGNSGANVLTF.

This clonotype was picked up many times. J is TRBJ1-2 and V is TRBV7-9; tentatively, D is TRBD1 (5 bases). V shed 0 bases and J shed 6 bases, with 17 bases lying between them. The CDR3 has 16 amino acids. Germline V gives CDR1 SEHNR, CDR2 FQNEAQ (reference sequence). The CDR3 loop is CASSLAGRGGRDGYTF. The CDR3 bases are TGTGCCAGCAGCTTAGCCGGTCGGGGGGGAAGGGATGGCTACACCTTC.